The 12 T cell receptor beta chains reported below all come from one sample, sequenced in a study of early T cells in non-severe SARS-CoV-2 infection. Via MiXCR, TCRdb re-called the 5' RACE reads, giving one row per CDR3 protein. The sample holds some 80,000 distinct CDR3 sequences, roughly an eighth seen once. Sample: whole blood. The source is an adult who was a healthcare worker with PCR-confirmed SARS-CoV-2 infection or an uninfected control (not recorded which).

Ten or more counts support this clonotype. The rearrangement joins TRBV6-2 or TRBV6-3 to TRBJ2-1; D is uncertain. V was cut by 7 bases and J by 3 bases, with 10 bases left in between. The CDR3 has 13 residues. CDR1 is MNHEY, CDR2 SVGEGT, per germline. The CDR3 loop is CASTTSIYNEQFF. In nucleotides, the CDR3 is TGTGCCAGCACAACAAGTATCTACAATGAGCAGTTCTTC.

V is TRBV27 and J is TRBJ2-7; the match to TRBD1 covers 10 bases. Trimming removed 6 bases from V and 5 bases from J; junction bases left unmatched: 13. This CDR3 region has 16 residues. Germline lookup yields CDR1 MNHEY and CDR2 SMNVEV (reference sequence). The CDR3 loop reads CASSSGTGVGMHEQYF. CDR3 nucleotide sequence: TGTGCCAGCAGCTCCGGGACAGGGGTGGGTATGCACGAGCAGTACTTC.

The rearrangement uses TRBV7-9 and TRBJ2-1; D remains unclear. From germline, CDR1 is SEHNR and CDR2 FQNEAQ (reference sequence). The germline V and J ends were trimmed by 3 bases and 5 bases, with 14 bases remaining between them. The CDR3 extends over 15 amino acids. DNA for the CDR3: TGTGCCAGCAGCTTTAGGTCCGGAACAAACAATGAGCAGTTCTTC. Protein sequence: CASSFRSGTNNEQFF. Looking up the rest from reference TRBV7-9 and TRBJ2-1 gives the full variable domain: DTGVSQNPRHKITKRGQNVTFRCDPISEHNRLYWYRQTLGQGPEFLTYFQNEAQLEKSRLLSDRFSAERPKGSFSTLEIQRTEQGDSAMYLCASSFRSGTNNEQFFGPGTRLTVL.

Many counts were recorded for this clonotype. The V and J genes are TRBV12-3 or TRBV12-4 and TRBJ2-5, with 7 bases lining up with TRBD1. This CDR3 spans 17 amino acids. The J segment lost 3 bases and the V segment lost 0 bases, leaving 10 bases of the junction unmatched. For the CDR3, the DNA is TGTGCCAGCAGTTTAGCTCCGGGAACAGGGGTCGAAGAGACCCAGTACTTC. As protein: CASSLAPGTGVEETQYF.

The CDR3 region is CASSEWGGETQYF. The CDR3 DNA sequence: TGTGCCAGCAGTGAATGGGGAGGAGAGACCCAGTACTTC. This chain connects TRBV25-1 to TRBJ2-5; D is possibly TRBD2 (6 bases). Trimming took 1 base from V and 4 from J, leaving 7 bases between them. Germline CDR1 is MGHDK and CDR2 is SYGVNS. CDR3 length equals 13 residues.

The CDR3 DNA reads as TGTGCCAGCAGGGTTCGGCAGTGGGGATTCTACGAGCAGTACTTC. Translation gives CASRVRQWGFYEQYF. The chain has TRBV28 and TRBJ2-7; D call uncertain. Trimming shortened V by 6 bases and J by 3 bases, and 18 bases separated the two germline ends. CDR1 and CDR2 (germline): MDHEN, SYDVKM. The CDR3 covers 15 residues. Drawing the rest from reference TRBV28 and TRBJ2-7, the complete variable domain is DVKVTQSSRYLVKRTGEKVFLECVQDMDHENMFWYRQDPGLGLRLIYFSYDVKMKEKGDIPEGYSVSREKKERFSLILESASTNQTSMYLCASRVRQWGFYEQYFGPGTRLTVT.

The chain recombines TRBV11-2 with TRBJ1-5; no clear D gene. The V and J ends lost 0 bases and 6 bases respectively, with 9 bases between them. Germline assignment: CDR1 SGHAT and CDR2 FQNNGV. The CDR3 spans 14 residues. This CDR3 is CASSLERVGQPQHF. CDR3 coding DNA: TGTGCCAGCAGCTTAGAGCGGGTAGGTCAGCCCCAGCATTTT.

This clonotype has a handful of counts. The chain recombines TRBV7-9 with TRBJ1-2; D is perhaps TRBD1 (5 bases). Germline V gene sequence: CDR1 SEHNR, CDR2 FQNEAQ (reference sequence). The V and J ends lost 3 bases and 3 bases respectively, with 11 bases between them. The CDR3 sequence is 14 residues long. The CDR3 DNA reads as TGTGCCAGCAGCTTGTCATTCAGGGACTATGGCTACACCTTC. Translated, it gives CASSLSFRDYGYTF.

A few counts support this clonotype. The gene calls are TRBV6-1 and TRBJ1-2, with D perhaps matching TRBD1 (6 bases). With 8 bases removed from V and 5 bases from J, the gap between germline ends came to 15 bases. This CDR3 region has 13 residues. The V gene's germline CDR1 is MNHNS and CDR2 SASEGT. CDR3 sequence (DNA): TGTGCCAGCGGGGCGACAGGCCTATATGGCTACACCTTC. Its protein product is CASGATGLYGYTF.

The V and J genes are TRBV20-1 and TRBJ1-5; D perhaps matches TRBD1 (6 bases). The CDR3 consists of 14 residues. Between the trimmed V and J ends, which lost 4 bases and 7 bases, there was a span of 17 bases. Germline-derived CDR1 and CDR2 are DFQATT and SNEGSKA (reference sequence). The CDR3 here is CSATLGAEGQPQHF. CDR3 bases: TGCAGTGCTACTCTGGGGGCGGAGGGACAGCCCCAGCATTTT.

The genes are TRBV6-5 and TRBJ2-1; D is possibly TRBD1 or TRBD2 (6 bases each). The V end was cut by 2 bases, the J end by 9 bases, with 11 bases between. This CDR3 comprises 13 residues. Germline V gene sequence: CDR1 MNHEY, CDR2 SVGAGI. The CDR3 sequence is CASSYGGRGEQFF. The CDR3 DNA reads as TGTGCCAGCAGTTACGGGGGGCGGGGTGAGCAGTTCTTC.

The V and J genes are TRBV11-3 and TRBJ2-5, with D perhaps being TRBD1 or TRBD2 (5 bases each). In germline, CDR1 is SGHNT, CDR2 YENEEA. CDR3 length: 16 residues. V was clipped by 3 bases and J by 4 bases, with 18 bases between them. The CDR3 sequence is CASSFGGAGSLETQYF. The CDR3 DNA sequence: TGTGCCAGCAGCTTTGGTGGGGCGGGCTCCTTAGAGACCCAGTACTTC.